These 26 T cell receptor beta chains came from one sample sequenced in a study of human T cells and chemical hapten exposure. TCRdb passed the RACE reads through MiXCR, listing each CDR3 protein once. This sample has about 81,000 distinct CDR3 sequences; roughly a tenth occur once, and the top ten carry roughly 2.5%. Sample time point: patch test 2, 6 weeks after DPC sensitization. Noted treatment: therapeutic diphenylcyclopropenone sensitization with weekly scalp DPC. Material: whole blood, obtained in connection with sensitization to the hapten diphenylcyclopropenone (DPC). These receptors were collected from a woman in her twenties or thirties with alopecia areata. Some clones in this sample may be carry-over from other donors' samples.

With respect to this clonotype: A much larger clone sits a single nucleotide away, making a read error possible. The chain is built from TRBV27 and TRBJ2-7; 8 positions agree with TRBD1. Germline lookup yields CDR1 MNHEY and CDR2 SMNVEV (reference sequence). The CDR3 is made up of 15 amino acids. The CDR3 protein is CVSAPGTGLTYEQYF. CDR3 in DNA: TGTGTCAGCGCGCCGGGGACAGGACTTACCTACGAGCAGTACTTC.

CDR3 sequence (DNA): TGTGCCACCACGATATCCGGAGAGACCCAGTACTTC. This sequence encodes CATTISGETQYF. The chain combines TRBV5-5 with TRBJ2-5; D unresolved. The germline CDR1 and CDR2 sequences are SGHKS and YYEKEE (reference sequence). This CDR3 region has 12 residues. Trimming shortened V by 9 bases and J by 4 bases, and 13 bases separated the two germline ends.

This chain uses TRBV5-1 with TRBJ1-3; 8 positions match TRBD1. CDR3 size: 14 residues. With V trimmed by 4 bases and J by 2 bases, 2 bases remained unmatched. The germline V gene has CDR1 SGHRS and CDR2 YFSETQ. The CDR3 DNA reads TGCGCCAGCAGCCGGACAGGGACTGGAAACACCATATATTTT. Translated, it gives CASSRTGTGNTIYF.

V usage is TRBV5-4 and J usage is TRBJ2-3; D is ambiguous. V was clipped by 4 bases and J by 4 bases, with 7 bases between them. Germline assignment: CDR1 SGHNT and CDR2 YYREEE (reference sequence). The CDR3 extends over 12 amino acids. The CDR3 DNA follows: TGTGCCAGCAGCCGGTCCGCAGATACGCAGTATTTT. It is translated as CASSRSADTQYF.

For the CDR3, the DNA is TGTGCCAGCAGTTTATTTGGCCGGGACAGGGATGGCTACACCTTC. Protein sequence: CASSLFGRDRDGYTF. The chain uses TRBV28 and TRBJ1-2; 9 nucleotides line up with TRBD1. The CDR3 contains 15 residues. V was clipped by 1 base and J by 6 bases; unmatched bases: 6. Germline CDR1 is MDHEN and CDR2 is SYDVKM.

CDR3 sequence reads: CASSHPGQGAREYF. As DNA, the CDR3 is TGTGCCAGCAGCCACCCGGGACAGGGGGCGAGGGAGTACTTC. This chain connects TRBV3-1 to TRBJ2-7; 12 nucleotides align to TRBD1. Trimming cost V 3 bases and J 11 bases; bases outside gene matches: 8. The CDR3 is 14 residues long. Looked up from germline, CDR1 is LGHDT and CDR2 is YNNKEL (reference sequence).

The sample holds a few counts of this clonotype. The chain recombines TRBV29-1 with TRBJ1-1, with D possibly matching TRBD1 (6 bases). Trimming took off 6 bases at V and 0 bases at J, with 11 bases between the two ends. This CDR3 is 13 amino acids long. Germline CDR1 is SQVTM and CDR2 is ANQGSEA. CDR3 region: CSVGQFLNTEAFF. In DNA form, the CDR3 reads TGCAGCGTAGGACAGTTTCTGAACACTGAAGCTTTCTTT.

At least ten counts were recorded for this clonotype. CDR3 in DNA: TGCGCCAGCAGCGGGGGACTAGCGAACACCGGGGAGCTGTTTTTT. Protein: CASSGGLANTGELFF. The chain recombines TRBV4-3 with TRBJ2-2; 8 bases agree with TRBD2. This CDR3 contains 15 residues. V lost 5 bases and J lost 0; bases outside the gene matches: 2. Germline CDR1 and CDR2: LGHNA and YSLEER.

The V and J genes are TRBV2 and TRBJ1-5, with D perhaps TRBD1 (5 bases). The CDR3 has 15 amino acids. V was pared by 4 bases and J by 4 bases, with 14 bases between. The germline V gene encodes CDR1 SNHLY and CDR2 FYNNEI. This CDR3 is CASSVGRDGNQPQHF. The DNA of the CDR3 is TGTGCCAGCAGTGTGGGCAGGGACGGGAATCAGCCCCAGCATTTT.

This clonotype was recorded at least ten times. The V gene is TRBV20-1, the J gene TRBJ1-5, with 8 bases identical to TRBD1. Unmatched junction bases numbered 10, after V lost 1 base and J lost 2 bases. This CDR3 region has 17 residues. Germline V gene sequence: CDR1 DFQATT, CDR2 SNEGSKA (reference sequence). Here the CDR3 DNA reads TGCAGTGCTAGAGCGCCAGGGGGCAGGTCGGGCAATCAGCCCCAGCATTTT. Protein product: CSARAPGGRSGNQPQHF.

This clonotype was found many times. This sequence joins TRBV12-3 or TRBV12-4 and TRBJ2-2, with 7 bases identical to TRBD1. V was pared by 5 bases and J by 1 base, with 10 bases of the junction left unmatched. This CDR3 is built from 17 residues. The CDR3 loop is CASSRPGQSLNTGELFF. The CDR3 region has the DNA TGTGCCAGCAGTCGCCCGGGACAGAGTTTGAACACCGGGGAGCTGTTTTTT.

This clonotype appeared many times. The genes are TRBV4-2 and TRBJ1-4, with D unresolved. V was cut by 4 bases and J by 0 bases, with 12 bases left in between. The germline gives CDR1 LGHNA, CDR2 YNFKEQ. This CDR3 is 16 amino acids long. Here the CDR3 reads CASSPTGEATNEKLFF. The CDR3 bases are TGTGCCAGCAGCCCGACGGGAGAAGCAACTAATGAAAAACTGTTTTTT.

In its sample, this clonotype was seen a few times. This rearrangement joins TRBV19 to TRBJ2-5; the D gene is possibly TRBD1 (6 bases). The germline CDR1 and CDR2 sequences are LNHDA and SQIVND (reference sequence). The V end was cut by 7 bases, the J end by 2 bases, with 11 bases between. The CDR3 length is 13 residues. The CDR3 spells CASKTGGQETQYF. The CDR3 nucleotides read TGTGCCAGTAAGACAGGAGGTCAAGAGACCCAGTACTTC.

This clonotype came up a few times. The chain couples TRBV19 to TRBJ1-5; possible D gene TRBD1, 6 bases. V lost 3 bases and J 7 bases, leaving 10 bases between the germline ends. Germline CDR1 reads LNHDA; CDR2 reads SQIVND (reference sequence). This CDR3 has 13 amino acids. DNA for the CDR3: TGTGCCAGTAGTATCTTACAGGGACAGCCCCAGCATTTT. Translation gives CASSILQGQPQHF.

This clonotype was detected many times. The rearrangement uses TRBV6-6 and TRBJ1-6, with D perhaps matching TRBD1 (6 bases). Trimming pared 6 bases from V and 6 bases from J, leaving 18 bases between. Germline V gene sequence: CDR1 MNHNY, CDR2 SVGAGI (reference sequence). The CDR3 spans 16 residues. CDR3 in DNA: TGTGCCAGCAGCCCAACCTTAGACAGGCGTAATTCACCCCTCCACTTT. As protein: CASSPTLDRRNSPLHF.

This clonotype showed up many times. The rearrangement links TRBV7-2 to TRBJ2-3, with a tentative D call TRBD2 (6 bases). The CDR3 is 16 amino acids. Germline-derived CDR1 and CDR2 are SGHTA and FQGNSA. Trimming stripped 1 base from V and 2 bases from J, with 13 bases between. CDR3 coding DNA: TGTGCCAGCAGCTTAGGCGGGACGCGGGCCACAGATACGCAGTATTTT. Protein product: CASSLGGTRATDTQYF.

The CDR3 protein is CSARDPTGAYEQYF. DNA of the CDR3: TGCAGTGCTAGAGATCCCACAGGGGCTTACGAGCAGTACTTC. The V and J genes are TRBV20-1 and TRBJ2-7; the match to TRBD1 covers 7 bases. Germline lookup yields CDR1 DFQATT and CDR2 SNEGSKA (reference sequence). With 0 bases clipped from V and 4 bases from J, the junction kept 6 bases outside the gene matches. This CDR3 contains 14 residues.

In its sample, this clonotype was seen a few times. CDR3 nucleotide sequence: TGTGCCAGCAGCTCCGGGACGTACCCCACCGGGGAGCTGTTTTTT. Amino acids: CASSSGTYPTGELFF. The chain couples TRBV7-2 to TRBJ2-2, with D tentatively TRBD1 or TRBD2 (5 bases each). The CDR3 totals 15 residues. Deletions cut 4 bases from V and 4 bases from J, with 13 bases between. Per the germline V gene, CDR1 is SGHTA and CDR2 is FQGNSA. The full variable domain, its missing parts supplied by reference TRBV7-2 and TRBJ2-2, is GAGVSQSPSNKVTEKGKDVELRCDPISGHTALYWYRQSLGQGLEFLIYFQGNSAPDKSGLPSDRFSAERTGGSVSTLTIQRTQQEDSAVYLCASSSGTYPTGELFFGEGSRLTVL.

With regard to this clonotype: This could be a read error, since a much larger clone is one nucleotide away. Written as DNA, the CDR3 is TGTGCCAGCAGCCACTCGGACCCTTCTGGGGCCAACGTCCTGACTTTC. Translation gives CASSHSDPSGANVLTF. The gene calls are TRBV3-2 and TRBJ2-6. TRBV3-2 is noted as a pseudogene. CDR3 size: 16 residues.

This clonotype was counted between two and nine times. This sequence joins TRBV5-4 and TRBJ2-5; D gene uncertain. V was cut by 0 bases and J by 7 bases, with 13 bases left in between. Germline V gene sequence: CDR1 SGHNT, CDR2 YYREEE (reference sequence). This CDR3 region has 14 residues. The CDR3 spells CASSLGQATGTQYF. The CDR3 bases are TGTGCCAGCAGCTTGGGCCAGGCCACCGGGACCCAGTACTTC.

This clonotype was seen repeatedly, ten times or more. The V and J genes are TRBV20-1 and TRBJ2-3; D call uncertain. With 1 base removed from V and 5 bases from J, the gap between germline ends came to 1 base. The germline gives CDR1 DFQATT, CDR2 SNEGSKA (reference sequence). This CDR3 contains 10 residues. The CDR3 DNA sequence: TGCAGTGCTAGAGGAGATACGCAGTATTTT. It yields the protein CSARGDTQYF.

Comment on this clonotype: An end of the junction differs from the germline gene, which may be a read error. The chain is built from TRBV28 and TRBJ2-3; D could derive from TRBD1 or TRBD2 (5 bases each). This CDR3 spans 13 amino acids. CDR1 is MDHEN, CDR2 SYDVKM, per germline. CDR3 DNA sequence: TGTGTCAGCAGTCGGGACCTCACAGATACGCAGTATTTT. Its translation: CVSSRDLTDTQYF.

Only a few counts were recorded for this clonotype. J is TRBJ1-1 and V is TRBV4-1; no firm D call. Germline assignment: CDR1 MGHRA and CDR2 YSYEKL. The length of the CDR3 is 14 residues. V was pared by 2 bases and J by 4 bases, with 11 bases between. CDR3 residues: CASSQNRLGTEAFF. CDR3 nucleotide sequence: TGCGCCAGCAGCCAAAACAGATTGGGCACTGAAGCTTTCTTT.

Many counts were recorded for this clonotype. CDR3 region: CASSLLEGAYEQYF. CDR3 nucleotide sequence: TGTGCCAGCAGTCTGCTGGAGGGGGCATATGAGCAGTACTTC. This chain joins TRBV12-3 or TRBV12-4 and TRBJ2-7; the D gene is possibly TRBD1 (7 bases). This CDR3 spans 14 amino acids. The germline V and J ends were trimmed by 5 bases and 7 bases, with 18 bases remaining between them.

This clonotype occurred a few times. The gene calls are TRBV4-3 and TRBJ2-1; D perhaps matches TRBD2 (5 bases). Per germline, CDR1 LGHNA and CDR2 YSLEER. CDR3 length: 13 amino acids. The V end lost 2 bases, the J end lost 12 bases, and 14 bases lay between the germline ends. As DNA, the CDR3 is TGCGCCAGCAGCCAACCCGGGCCGGGGAGGCAGTTCTTC. Protein product: CASSQPGPGRQFF.

Ten or more counts support this clonotype. V and J are TRBV27 and TRBJ2-3, with 15 bases that match TRBD2. Unmatched junction bases numbered 4, after V lost 7 bases and J lost 2 bases. Germline V gene lookup returns CDR1 MNHEY and CDR2 SMNVEV (reference sequence). The CDR3 has 16 amino acids. In DNA, the CDR3 is TGTGCCAGCAAGAGGACTAGCGGGGGGGCCACAGATACGCAGTATTTT. Amino acids: CASKRTSGGATDTQYF.